This T cell receptor beta chain was found in a study of shared clonotypes between healthy human individuals (dated by TCRdb to the early 2020s). At the level of the whole study: A couple of women and three men aged 18 to 49 years were included in the cohort. Per donor, three plates each were used for CD4 naive and CD4 memory, two for CD8 naive, and one for CD8 memory. Each donor's leukapheresis produced roughly between roughly 0.9 and 8.9 billion PBMCs. To estimate repertoire size and how much clonotypes are shared between individuals, the study performed deep sequencing of blood TCR repertoires from five healthy adults. Different laboratories and diverse techniques were used to prepare libraries and sequence TCR repertoires, to increase sequencing depth and limit assay-specific biases.

Broad study findings and their caveats: Because the study included only a small number of donors, the genetic and exposure-history diversity represented was limited. Pairwise subsampling indicated that sequencing depth was expected to affect the degree of clonotype sharing among donors. Across a handful of donors, around 5.4% of naive CD4, roughly 3.5% of naive CD8, roughly 2.2% of memory CD4, and over 0.35% of memory CD8 clonotypes were shared. Only blood was sampled, and tissue TCR repertoires likely differ from those in blood. Compared with non-shared clonotypes, clonotypes shared by all four sorted-subset donors had higher generation probabilities. Estimated clonotype richness was generally larger for naive than for memory subsets. Rarefaction of sorted-subset datasets indicated incomplete sequencing despite the large sequencing depth.

Healthy HIV-negative adults with no recently reported acute infections or vaccinations were included as donors. All donors were Caucasian adults living in Nashville, Tennessee, USA. CD4+ T cells were enriched by magnetic negative selection; naive cells were then positively selected on CD45RA, and the negative fraction formed the memory subset. Blood was obtained by leukapheresis, after which PBMCs were separated by Ficoll-Histopaque density gradient centrifugation and cryopreserved in liquid nitrogen vapor phase. Analytical flow cytometry was used to check the purity and quantity of every magnetically sorted T cell population. From each sorted fraction, genomic DNA was isolated and quantified by UV absorbance on a Nanodrop 2000c. Using the deep immunoSEQ assay, multiplex PCR amplified TCR CDR3 regions from genomic DNA. For each cell subset, the extracted genomic DNA was distributed evenly across all wells of several immunoSEQ 96-well plates, and each plate served as one replicate. For sorted subsets, 150 to 250 ng of genomic DNA, equivalent to some 33,000 T cell genomes, went into each replicate PCR. Purified libraries were quantified with a Qubit 3.0 fluorometer, sized on a Bioanalyzer 2100, and re-quantified with the KAPA Library Quantification kit. Every immunoSEQ 96-well plate was sequenced on a separate single-read 150-cycle Illumina NextSeq 550 flow cell. As for the original processing: Because only junctional sequences without quality scores were contained in the immunoSEQ output, filtering matching that applied to full-length reads could not be performed. Sequences were annotated with PyIR, a Python wrapper for IgBLAST v1.9, and V/J genes and CDR3 were assigned using IMGT germline references. Reads were filtered out if the reads had weak V/J assignments (E-value above 1e-6), no CDR3, stop codons, out-of-frame junctions, or ambiguous translated residues. V3J clonotypes were defined as sequences sharing the same inferred V gene, J gene, and CDR3 amino acid sequence. To compute the percentage overlap between repertoires, the number of shared unique clonotypes was divided by the size of the smaller repertoire. Repertoire richness was assessed with RTK rarefaction, the Chao1 estimator, and Recon v2.1 estimates of unobserved clonotypes. Generation probabilities for all TCRbeta clonotypes obtained by the gDNA method from several donors were computed using OLGA. As stored in TCRdb, this immuneACCESS dataset retains in-frame rearrangements with V and J assigned. A fraction of the clones does not appear; measured against another copy, unresolved V genes explain less than half of the discrepancy, and the remainder lacks a known reason. Clonal size and the V and J genes are those of that table, whereas D and trimming came from the DNA. Within this sample are 2 million to 3 million clones, with just over 90% of them counted one time only. The top ten hold about 0.13% of the sample.

V sheds 11 bases and J sheds 5 bases, leaving 19 bases between their ends. From a lookup of the germline V gene, CDR1 and CDR2 are MDHEN and SYDVKM. The CDR3, from cysteine to phenylalanine, totals 13 residues. Solely the CDR3 DNA is kept, with 39 bases framed from the first base. A word on this clone: No cognate antigen has been identified for it. Base qualities are missing; no much larger clone stands one base away.

Material: naive CD4+ T cells sorted from blood. The cell subset or site label for this specimen denotes: CD45RA+ positively selected. The rearrangement joined TRBV28 to TRBJ2-7; the D gene is possibly TRBD1 or TRBD2, each agreeing over 5 bases. This TCR was recovered from a young man in good health. CDR3 loop: CAGRRGAQHEQYF. The DNA sequence reads TGTGCCGGAAGACGAGGGGCTCAGCACGAGCAGTACTTC.